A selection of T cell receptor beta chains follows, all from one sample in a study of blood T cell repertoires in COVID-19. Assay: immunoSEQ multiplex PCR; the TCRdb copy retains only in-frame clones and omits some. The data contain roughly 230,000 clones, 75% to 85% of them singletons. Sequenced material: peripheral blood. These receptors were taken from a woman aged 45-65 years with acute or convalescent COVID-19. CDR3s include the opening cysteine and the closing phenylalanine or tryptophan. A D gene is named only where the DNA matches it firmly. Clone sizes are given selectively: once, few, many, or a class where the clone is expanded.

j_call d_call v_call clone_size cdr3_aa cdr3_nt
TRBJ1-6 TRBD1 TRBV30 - CAWSRDRGSPLHF TGTGCCTGGTCCCGGGACAGGGGTTCACCCCTCCACTTT
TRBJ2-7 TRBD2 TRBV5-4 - CASSPGLAGRYEQYF TGTGCCAGCAGCCCGGGACTAGCGGGCCGCTACGAGCAGTACTTC
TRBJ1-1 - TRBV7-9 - CASSFMNTEAFF TGTGCCAGCAGCTTTATGAACACTGAAGCTTTCTTT
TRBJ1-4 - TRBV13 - CASSVDMGEKLFF TGTGCCAGCAGCGTGGACATGGGTGAAAAACTGTTTTTT
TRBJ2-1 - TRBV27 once CASGGRTANNEQFF TGTGCCAGCGGGGGTAGGACAGCCAACAATGAGCAGTTCTTC
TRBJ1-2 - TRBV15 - CATSARTLNRTHGYTF TGTGCCACCAGCGCCCGGACCCTCAACAGGACCCATGGCTACACCTTC
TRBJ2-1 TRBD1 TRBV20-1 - CSASLAGGKNEQFF TGCAGTGCTAGTCTCGCAGGGGGTAAAAATGAGCAGTTCTTC
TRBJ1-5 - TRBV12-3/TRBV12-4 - CASRDSVQPQHF TGTGCCAGCAGGGACAGTGTACAGCCCCAGCATTTT
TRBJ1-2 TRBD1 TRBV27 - CASSPTPGRDSRYGYTF TGTGCCAGCAGTCCAACACCCGGTCGGGACAGTCGATATGGCTACACCTTC
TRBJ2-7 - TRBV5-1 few CASSFQGFMTYEQYF TGCGCCAGCAGCTTCCAGGGCTTTATGACCTACGAGCAGTACTTC
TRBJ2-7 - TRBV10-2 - CASSESNEQYF TGCGCCAGCAGTGAGTCCAACGAGCAGTACTTC
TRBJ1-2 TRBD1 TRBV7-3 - CASSQNGQGNGYTF TGTGCCAGCAGCCAGAACGGACAGGGCAACGGCTACACCTTC
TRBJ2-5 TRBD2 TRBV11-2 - CASSLTGLAGVAETQYF TGTGCCAGCAGCCTAACAGGACTAGCGGGAGTAGCAGAGACCCAGTACTTC
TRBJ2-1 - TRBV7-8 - CASSLAKGPNEQFF TGTGCCAGCAGCTTAGCGAAGGGGCCCAATGAGCAGTTCTTC
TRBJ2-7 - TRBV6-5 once CASRGDFSSSYEQYF TGTGCCAGCAGGGGGGACTTTTCAAGCTCCTACGAGCAGTACTTC
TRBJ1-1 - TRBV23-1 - CASSQRGVNTEAFF TGCGCCAGCAGTCAACGGGGGGTGAACACTGAAGCTTTCTTT
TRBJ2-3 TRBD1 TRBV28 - CASSLGDRRTDTQYF TGTGCCAGCAGTTTAGGGGACAGGCGGACAGATACGCAGTATTTT
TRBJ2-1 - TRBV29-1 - CSVRWGLNSHNEQFF TGCAGCGTCCGGTGGGGGCTCAATAGTCACAATGAGCAGTTCTTC
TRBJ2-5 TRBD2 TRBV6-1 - CASSEGGAQETQYF TGTGCCAGCAGTGAGGGAGGGGCTCAAGAGACCCAGTACTTC
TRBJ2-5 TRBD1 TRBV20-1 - CSASPSGQGETQYF TGCAGTGCTAGTCCCTCGGGACAGGGTGAGACCCAGTACTTC
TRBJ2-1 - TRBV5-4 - CASSYPSSSYNEQFF TGTGCCAGCAGTTACCCGTCGAGCTCCTACAATGAGCAGTTCTTC
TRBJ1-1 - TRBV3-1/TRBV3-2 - CASSPTVQGSGTEAFF TGTGCCAGCAGCCCCACTGTTCAGGGCTCTGGCACTGAAGCTTTCTTT
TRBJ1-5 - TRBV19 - CASRPGRAPNQPQHF TGTGCCAGTAGACCAGGGAGGGCACCAAATCAGCCCCAGCATTTT
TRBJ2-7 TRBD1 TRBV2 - CASRDRGGSYEQYF TGTGCCAGCAGGGACAGGGGAGGTTCCTACGAGCAGTACTTC
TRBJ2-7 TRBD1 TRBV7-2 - CASSIGQGPYEQYF TGTGCCAGCAGCATAGGACAGGGCCCCTACGAGCAGTACTTC
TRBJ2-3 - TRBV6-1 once CASSDIGQADTQYF TGTGCCAGCAGTGATATTGGCCAGGCAGATACGCAGTATTTT
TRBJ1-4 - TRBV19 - CASSIGRAYGSREKLFF TGTGCCAGTAGTATTGGCAGGGCTTATGGGTCTCGTGAAAAACTGTTTTTT